This T cell receptor (beta chain) was sequenced in a study of blood T cell repertoires in COVID-19. Background on the study: Samples came from the United States, Italy and Spain, spanning acute and convalescent COVID-19. The analysed material was cDNA or gDNA that came from T cells, B-cell-depleted T cells, or PBMCs.

The CDR3 is 16 residues long. Germline CDR1 reads MRHNA; CDR2 reads SNTAGT. Trimming cost V 0 bases and J 1 base, with 9 bases left between them. Original analysis: Amplification of reference gene primers provided the estimated nucleated cell counts. Sequenced by immunoSEQ multiplex PCR; TCRdb stores in-frame clones only, minus some. That table furnishes V, J and clone size, whereas the DNA furnished D and trimming. The table includes a few hundred thousand clones, around 87% detected once. The sequenced material came from peripheral blood. The chain recombines TRBV6-4 with TRBJ2-2; D remains ambiguous. The clonotype originates from a man aged 60 to 69 with acute or convalescent COVID-19. CDR3 in DNA: TGTGCCAGCAGTGACTCGAGTGTAGAGAACACCGGGGAGCTGTTTTTT. It specifies CASSDSSVENTGELFF.